The 22 T cell receptor beta chains reported below all come from one sample, sequenced in a study of CD8+CD57+ T cells in acquired aplastic anemia. CDR3 and TCR beta VDJ profiling relied on a genomic DNA template. TCRdb re-derived calls from the reads in MiXCR, one entry per CDR3 protein. Of about 160,000 distinct CDR3 sequences listed, roughly 40% are singletons. Sequencing was performed on sorted CD4+, CD8+, or CD8+CD57+ T cells (not recorded which) from PBMCs. The source of these receptors is a human donor in good health.

This clonotype was picked up many times. The chain links TRBV5-4 to TRBJ2-5, with D possibly TRBD1 on 6 matching bases. The CDR3 has 13 residues. Trimming left V 2 bases short and J 5 bases short, with 10 bases between. Germline CDR1 and CDR2: SGHNT and YYREEE (reference sequence). Written as DNA, the CDR3 is TGTGCCAGCAGCTTACAGGGTGGCGAGACCCAGTACTTC. Its translation: CASSLQGGETQYF.

Turning to this clonotype: A much more abundant neighbour one base away suggests this may be a read error. The rearrangement links TRBV5-1 to TRBJ2-1, with 11 positions matching TRBD2. Germline CDR1 reads SGHRS; CDR2 reads YFSETQ. CDR3 size: 15 residues. The J segment lost 0 bases and the V segment lost 8 bases, leaving 4 bases of the junction unmatched. CDR3 residues: CASCLAGGSYNEQFF. The CDR3 DNA sequence: TGCGCCAGTTGCCTAGCGGGGGGCTCCTACAATGAGCAGTTCTTC.

This clonotype was seen more than once but under ten times. The chain uses TRBV10-3 and TRBJ1-1; 9 bases map to TRBD1. Trimming took 11 bases from V and 6 from J; bases not matched to a gene: 10. CDR3 size: 13 residues. In germline, CDR1 is ENHRY, CDR2 SYGVKD. The CDR3 DNA reads as TGTGCCGCGACAAAAAGGACAGGGGCTGAAGCTTTCTTT. It translates to CAATKRTGAEAFF.

This clonotype appeared many times. The chain is built from TRBV5-1 and TRBJ2-3; 7 nucleotides agree with TRBD1. The germline V gene encodes CDR1 SGHRS and CDR2 YFSETQ. The CDR3 is 16 amino acids. V lost 4 bases to trimming and J lost 0 bases; unmatched junction nucleotides: 8. In nucleotides, the CDR3 is TGCGCCAGCAGCCCCCCCACAGGGGCTAGCACAGATACGCAGTATTTT. Translating gives CASSPPTGASTDTQYF.

This chain uses TRBV9 with TRBJ2-1; 9 nucleotides match TRBD2. The CDR3 sequence is 16 residues long. Germline CDR1 is SGDLS and CDR2 is YYNGEE. Trimming cost V 3 bases and J 0 bases; bases outside gene matches: 4. The CDR3 DNA is TGTGCCAGCAGCGAGGGTAGCGGGAGCTCCTACAATGAGCAGTTCTTC. Translated, it gives CASSEGSGSSYNEQFF. The full variable domain, with the rest looked up from reference TRBV9 and TRBJ2-1, is DSGVTQTPKHLITATGQRVTLRCSPRSGDLSVYWYQQSLDQGLQFLIQYYNGEERAKGNILERFSAQQFPDLHSELNLSSLELGDSALYFCASSEGSGSSYNEQFFGPGTRLTVL.

The chain combines TRBV2 with TRBJ2-2, with 9 bases fitting TRBD1. This CDR3 has 16 residues. V lost 2 bases to trimming and J lost 4 bases; unmatched junction nucleotides: 5. Germline V gives CDR1 SNHLY, CDR2 FYNNEI. DNA for the CDR3: TGTGCCAGCAGTGAAAGGGGGACAGGGTCCACCGGGGAGCTGTTTTTT. It specifies CASSERGTGSTGELFF.

This clonotype has a count of ten or more. The rearrangement links TRBV20-1 to TRBJ2-1, with TRBD2 matching 10 bases. The junction had 8 bases not matched to a gene; V was cut back by 3 bases and J by 9 bases. The CDR3 covers 14 residues. Germline V lookup: CDR1 DFQATT, CDR2 SNEGSKA (reference sequence). The CDR3 DNA reads as TGCAGTGCTAGTTCTAGCGGGAGTTTAGGTGAGCAGTTCTTC. Protein: CSASSSGSLGEQFF.

The chain is built from TRBV11-3 and TRBJ2-5, with D perhaps being TRBD1 or TRBD2 (6 bases each). V shed 6 bases and J shed 1 base, with 18 bases lying between them. CDR3 length: 16 amino acids. Germline-derived CDR1 and CDR2 are SGHNT and YENEEA. CDR3 loop: CASSSGDRGPQETQYF. CDR3 DNA: TGTGCCAGCAGTAGTGGGGACCGGGGGCCCCAAGAGACCCAGTACTTC.

This clonotype was recorded at least ten times. The J gene is TRBJ1-1, the V gene TRBV19; the D is unclear. Germline V gene sequence: CDR1 LNHDA, CDR2 SQIVND (reference sequence). Trimming removed 5 bases from V and 0 bases from J, with 7 bases in between. There are 13 residues in the CDR3. The CDR3 nucleotides are TGTGCCAGTAGTCGGGTCATGAACACTGAAGCTTTCTTT. Protein sequence: CASSRVMNTEAFF.

Turning to this clonotype: One base away lies a much larger clone, so this may be a sequencing read error. The CDR3, as DNA: TGTGCCAGCAGCTCAACCACTGGGCCGCGGACAGTCAACCTCTATGGCTACACCTTC. Protein sequence: CASSSTTGPRTVNLYGYTF. The V and J genes are TRBV5-4 and TRBJ1-2; possibly TRBD1 for D (6 bases). The CDR3 totals 19 residues. Germline V lookup: CDR1 SGHNT, CDR2 YYREEE (reference sequence). Trimming took off 3 bases at V and 4 bases at J, with 28 bases between the two ends.

This clonotype was seen repeatedly, ten times or more. This chain connects TRBV19 to TRBJ1-1; D unresolved. CDR1 is LNHDA and CDR2 is SQIVND in the germline V gene (reference sequence). Trimming took 5 bases from V and 0 from J, leaving 7 bases between them. The length of the CDR3 is 13 residues. CDR3 residues: CASSEPMNTEAFF. The CDR3 DNA reads as TGTGCCAGTAGTGAACCCATGAACACTGAAGCTTTCTTT.

This clonotype showed up just a few times. This sequence joins TRBV7-2 and TRBJ2-5; D unclear. This CDR3 is 12 amino acids long. V lost 2 bases and J 2 bases, leaving 3 bases between the germline ends. Germline V gives CDR1 SGHTA, CDR2 FQGNSA. The CDR3 spells CASSLQQETQYF. The CDR3 region has the DNA TGTGCCAGCAGCTTACAGCAAGAGACCCAGTACTTC.

This chain links TRBV15 with TRBJ2-7; the D gene is possibly TRBD2 (6 bases). The CDR3 runs to 13 residues. Trimming shortened V by 5 bases and J by 2 bases, and 10 bases separated the two germline ends. The V gene's germline CDR1 is LNHNV and CDR2 YYDKDF (reference sequence). The CDR3 loop reads CATSPGGTYEQYF. CDR3 bases: TGTGCCACCAGCCCCGGGGGAACCTACGAGCAGTACTTC.

This clonotype has a single count. Since a much larger clone is just one base distant, this may be a read error. The chain carries TRBV6-4 and TRBJ2-3; D remains unclear. The CDR3 runs 14 residues. CDR1 is MRHNA, CDR2 SNTAGT, per germline. Trimming removed 3 bases from V and 1 base from J, with 8 bases in between. CDR3 DNA sequence: TGTGCCAGCAGTGAAGTGGCAGGCACAGATACGCAGTATTTT. Its protein product is CASSEVAGTDTQYF.

This clonotype appeared many times. The chain couples TRBV5-6 to TRBJ2-6; possible D gene TRBD2, 6 bases. The V end was cut by 0 bases, the J end by 3 bases, with 7 bases between. This CDR3 spans 15 amino acids. Germline CDR1 reads SGHDT; CDR2 reads YYEEEE. The CDR3 region is CASSLAGVGANVLTF. CDR3 DNA: TGTGCCAGCAGCTTGGCGGGGGTTGGGGCCAACGTCCTGACTTTC.

This clonotype was seen at least ten times. The J gene is TRBJ2-5, the V gene TRBV2; 12 bases are a match to TRBD2. V shed 6 bases, J shed 4 bases, and the junction held 15 bases outside the gene matches. CDR1 and CDR2 from the germline V gene are SNHLY and FYNNEI. The CDR3 contains 18 residues. CDR3 in amino acids: CASSDGTSGLFGGETQYF. As DNA, the CDR3 is TGTGCCAGCAGCGACGGGACTAGCGGGTTATTTGGGGGAGAGACCCAGTACTTC.

By sample fraction, this clonotype is medium-sized. The chain joins TRBV10-3 to TRBJ1-6, with D maybe TRBD1 (5 bases). This CDR3 is built from 13 residues. Germline V gene data show CDR1 as ENHRY and CDR2 as SYGVKD. Trimming shortened V by 0 bases and J by 11 bases, and 8 bases separated the two germline ends. Here the CDR3 DNA reads TGTGCCATCAGTGAGTCTGGGGCAGCACCCCTCCACTTT. This translates into CAISESGAAPLHF.

J is TRBJ1-1 and V is TRBV3-1, with 7 bases aligning to TRBD1. Trimming at V came to 3 bases and at J to 8 bases, leaving 3 bases not matched to a gene. The germline gives CDR1 LGHDT, CDR2 YNNKEL (reference sequence). The CDR3 covers 12 residues. CDR3 amino acids: CASSHPGGEAFF. CDR3 sequence (DNA): TGTGCCAGCAGCCATCCAGGGGGAGAAGCTTTCTTT.

This clonotype was seen many times. The gene calls are TRBV20-1 and TRBJ2-2, with 8 nucleotides matching TRBD1. The CDR3 consists of 16 residues. In germline, CDR1 is DFQATT, CDR2 SNEGSKA (reference sequence). V shed 1 base and J 5 bases; nucleotides not matched to a gene: 9. The CDR3 spells CSARGGRGLGTGELFF. The CDR3 bases are TGCAGTGCTAGAGGGGGCAGGGGGCTGGGAACCGGGGAGCTGTTTTTT.

This clonotype has only one observation. The rearrangement uses TRBV2 and TRBJ2-1; no clear D. The V end was cut by 4 bases, the J end by 6 bases, with 4 bases between. Germline V lookup: CDR1 SNHLY, CDR2 FYNNEI. This CDR3 has 11 residues. CDR3 in DNA: TGTGCCAGCAGTGTGCGCAATGAGCAGTTCTTC. It translates to CASSVRNEQFF.

This clonotype was observed a handful of times. The rearrangement uses TRBV6-7 and TRBJ1-4; 7 bases align to TRBD1. TRBV6-7 is an ORF, with its function uncertain. The CDR3 extends over 17 amino acids. V shed 2 bases and J 2 bases; nucleotides not matched to a gene: 8. The CDR3, as DNA: TGTGCCAGCAGTTACCCCCGCGACAGGGCGACTAATGAAAAACTGTTTTTT. Its translation: CASSYPRDRATNEKLFF.

Details on this clonotype: This may be a read error: a much more frequent sequence differs by one nucleotide. The V and J genes are TRBV6-1 and TRBJ1-2; 7 bases map to TRBD1. This CDR3 contains 14 residues. Germline assignment: CDR1 MNHNS and CDR2 SASEGT. The CDR3 nucleotides are TGTGCCAGCAGCCGCGACAGGGTTCCGGATGGCCACACCTTC. It specifies CASSRDRVPDGHTF.